A single TCR beta chain is shown here with its context. The data originate from a study of blood T cells in healthy people across ages. Ranging in age from about 6 to 100, the donors were healthy Caucasian individuals from Russia. V was clipped by 6 bases and J by 8 bases; unmatched bases: 12. The CDR3 is made up of 15 amino acids. Germline V CDR1 and CDR2: SNHLY, FYNNEI. It was with a sample-barcoded 5' primer and a J-beta primer mix that a second PCR of roughly 7 to 12 cycles was run. All cDNA molecules were each tagged by a template-switch adaptor with 12 random nucleotides. Each single sample gave us at least 2.5 million CDR3-containing paired-end reads. MiXCR was run by TCRdb on the 5' RACE reads, yielding one entry per CDR3 protein. Among some 1.5 million distinct CDR3 sequences listed, 28% were seen once.

The source is a woman aged 25-40 years in good health. V is TRBV2 and J is TRBJ2-3; 9 nucleotides line up with TRBD2. The sequencing input was blood. In nucleotides, the CDR3 is TGTGCCAGCAGCCAAGGGGCTAGCGGGGACGGTACGCAGTATTTT. Residues: CASSQGASGDGTQYF.